The present T cell receptor (beta chain) was sequenced within a study of blood T cell repertoires in COVID-19. Here immunoSEQ multiplex PCR was the method, and the copy in TCRdb shows in-frame clones only, minus some. This sample has fewer than 400,000 clones, with roughly 88% found just once. Germline CDR1 is PRHDT and CDR2 is FYEKMQ (reference sequence). The CDR3 has 15 amino acids. The J segment lost 2 bases and the V segment lost 5 bases, leaving 6 bases of the junction unmatched. This sequence joins TRBV13 and TRBJ2-7; 10 nucleotides line up with TRBD1. The sample comprised PBMCs or T cells enriched from blood (not recorded which). The source is a young man who had recovered from COVID-19. CDR3 DNA sequence: TGTGCCAGCAGCCTCGGGACAGGGGTACCCTACGAGCAGTACTTC. Its translation: CASSLGTGVPYEQYF.